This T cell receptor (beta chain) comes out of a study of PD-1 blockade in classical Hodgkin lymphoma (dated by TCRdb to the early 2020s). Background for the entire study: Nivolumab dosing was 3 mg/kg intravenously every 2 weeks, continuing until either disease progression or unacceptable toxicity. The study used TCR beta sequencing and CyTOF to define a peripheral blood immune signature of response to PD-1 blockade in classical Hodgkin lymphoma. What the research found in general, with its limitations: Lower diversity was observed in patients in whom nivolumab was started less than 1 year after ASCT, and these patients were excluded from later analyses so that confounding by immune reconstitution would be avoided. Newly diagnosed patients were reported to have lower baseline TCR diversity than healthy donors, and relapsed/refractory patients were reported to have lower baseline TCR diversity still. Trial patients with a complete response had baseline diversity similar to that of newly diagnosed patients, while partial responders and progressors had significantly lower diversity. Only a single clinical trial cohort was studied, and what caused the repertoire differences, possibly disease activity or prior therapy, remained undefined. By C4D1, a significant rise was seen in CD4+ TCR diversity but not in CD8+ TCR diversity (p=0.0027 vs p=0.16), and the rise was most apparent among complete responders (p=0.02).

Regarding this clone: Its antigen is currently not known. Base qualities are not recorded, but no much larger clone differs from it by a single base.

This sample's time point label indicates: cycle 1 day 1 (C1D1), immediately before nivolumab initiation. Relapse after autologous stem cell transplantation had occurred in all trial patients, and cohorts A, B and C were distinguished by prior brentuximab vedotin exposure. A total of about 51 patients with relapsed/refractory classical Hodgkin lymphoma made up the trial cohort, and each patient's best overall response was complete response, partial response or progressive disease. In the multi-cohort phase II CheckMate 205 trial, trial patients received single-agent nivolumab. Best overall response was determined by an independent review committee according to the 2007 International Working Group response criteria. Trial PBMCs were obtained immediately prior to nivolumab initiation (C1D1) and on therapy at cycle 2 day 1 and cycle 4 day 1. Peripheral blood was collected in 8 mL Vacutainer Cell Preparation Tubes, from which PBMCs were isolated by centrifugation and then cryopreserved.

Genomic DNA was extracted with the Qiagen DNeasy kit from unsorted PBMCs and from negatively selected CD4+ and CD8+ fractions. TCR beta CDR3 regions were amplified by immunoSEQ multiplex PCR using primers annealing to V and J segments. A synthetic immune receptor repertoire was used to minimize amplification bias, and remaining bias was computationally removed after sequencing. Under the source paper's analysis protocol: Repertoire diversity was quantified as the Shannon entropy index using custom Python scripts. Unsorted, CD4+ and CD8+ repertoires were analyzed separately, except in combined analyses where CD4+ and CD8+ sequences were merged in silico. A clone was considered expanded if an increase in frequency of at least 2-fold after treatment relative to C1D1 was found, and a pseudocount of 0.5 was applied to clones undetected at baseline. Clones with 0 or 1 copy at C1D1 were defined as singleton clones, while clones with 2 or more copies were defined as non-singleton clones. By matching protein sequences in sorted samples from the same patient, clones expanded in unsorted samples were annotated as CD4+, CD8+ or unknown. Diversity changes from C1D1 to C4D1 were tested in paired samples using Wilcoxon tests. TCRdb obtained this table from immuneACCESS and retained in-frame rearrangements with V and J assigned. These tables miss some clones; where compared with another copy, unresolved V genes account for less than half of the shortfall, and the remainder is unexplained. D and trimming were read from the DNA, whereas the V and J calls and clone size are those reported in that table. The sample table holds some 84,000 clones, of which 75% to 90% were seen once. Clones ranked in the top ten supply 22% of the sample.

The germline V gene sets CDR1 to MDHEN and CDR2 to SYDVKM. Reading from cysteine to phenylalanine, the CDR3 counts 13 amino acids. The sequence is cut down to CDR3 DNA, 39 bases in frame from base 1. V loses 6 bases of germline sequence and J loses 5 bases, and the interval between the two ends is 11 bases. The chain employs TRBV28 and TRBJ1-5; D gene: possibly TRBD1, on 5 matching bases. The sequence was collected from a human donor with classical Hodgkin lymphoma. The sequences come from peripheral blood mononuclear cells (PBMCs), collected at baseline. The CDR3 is CASRRGAHQPQHF. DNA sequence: TGTGCCAGCAGGCGAGGGGCCCATCAGCCCCAGCATTTT.